A single sample gave rise to the 6 T cell receptor beta chains below, sequenced in a study of shared clonotypes between healthy human individuals. Libraries were prepared by immunoSEQ multiplex PCR; TCRdb keeps only in-frame clonotypes and omits some of them. The table records 2.3 million or so clones, 93% of them present only once. What was sequenced was naive CD4+ T cells from PBMCs. Subset described: CD45RA+ positively selected. These receptors all stem from a man younger than 30 in good health. Some clones in this sample may be carry-over from other donors' samples.

The chain uses TRBV7-2 and TRBJ1-5, with D uncertain. The CDR3 covers 14 residues. Germline V CDR1 and CDR2: SGHTA, FQGNSA. V lost 2 bases, J lost 0 bases, and 5 bases lay in between. The CDR3 region has the DNA TGTGCCAGCAGCTTATCCAGTAGCAATCAGCCCCAGCATTTT. Amino acid sequence: CASSLSSSNQPQHF. The full variable domain, in which reference TRBV7-2 and TRBJ1-5 provide the parts outside the CDR3, is GAGVSQSPSNKVTEKGKDVELRCDPISGHTALYWYRQSLGQGLEFLIYFQGNSAPDKSGLPSDRFSAERTGGSVSTLTIQRTQQEDSAVYLCASSLSSSNQPQHFGDGTRLSIL.

The rearrangement links TRBV6-6 to TRBJ1-2; 7 bases are a match to TRBD1. CDR1 and CDR2 (germline): MNHNY, SVGAGI (reference sequence). This CDR3 is 14 amino acids long. J was trimmed by 4 bases and V by 5 bases; bases with no gene match: 7. CDR3 amino acids: CASSRDRQGYGYTF. CDR3 nucleotide sequence: TGTGCCAGCAGTCGCGACCGACAGGGCTATGGCTACACCTTC.

The chain employs TRBV19 and TRBJ2-3; TRBD1 is a possible D gene (6 bases). The CDR3 length is 15 residues. V was clipped by 4 bases and J by 6 bases, with 17 bases between them. Germline V CDR1 and CDR2: LNHDA, SQIVND (reference sequence). CDR3 coding DNA: TGTGCCAGTAGTAGGACAGTTGCAGATTACGATACGCAGTATTTT. Protein: CASSRTVADYDTQYF.

As concerns this clone: The sample contains more than one DNA sequence encoding this CDR3. The V gene is TRBV20-1, the J gene TRBJ1-4; D call uncertain. The V gene lost 3 bases and the J gene lost 8 bases, with 4 bases spanning the gap. The CDR3 is made up of 10 amino acids. CDR1 is DFQATT and CDR2 is SNEGSKA in the germline V gene (reference sequence). CDR3 amino acids: CSARREKLFF. In DNA form, the CDR3 reads TGCAGTGCTAGGAGGGAAAAACTGTTTTTT.

This chain joins TRBV4-3 and TRBJ2-7; D possibly uses TRBD1 or TRBD2 (6 bases each). Germline CDR1 is LGHNA and CDR2 is YSLEER. V was clipped by 1 base and J by 4 bases, with 14 bases between them. This CDR3 spans 15 amino acids. CDR3 sequence (DNA): TGCGCCAGCAGCCAAGCACAGGGAGGTTGGTACGAGCAGTACTTC. As protein: CASSQAQGGWYEQYF.

The chain combines TRBV5-1 with TRBJ2-3, with 9 bases lining up with TRBD2. Germline CDR1 and CDR2: SGHRS and YFSETQ. The CDR3 length is 15 residues. Unmatched junction bases numbered 4, after V lost 1 base and J lost 4 bases. CDR3 DNA: TGCGCCAGCAGCTTGCGTAGCGGGAGTGCAGATACGCAGTATTTT. Amino acids: CASSLRSGSADTQYF.